This T cell receptor (beta chain) was recorded in a study of CD8 T cells in ankylosing spondylitis. This clonotype has ten or more counts. Its antigen remains unidentified. Overall study results and limits: A motif in TCR beta, a set of about 8 highly homologous variants, appeared characteristic of ankylosing spondylitis blood. Matched synovial fluid from ankylosing spondylitis patients was reported to be enriched for disease-linked clones.

Germline values: CDR1 DFQATT, CDR2 SNEGSKA (reference sequence). The CDR3 contains 12 residues. V was pared by 6 bases and J by 4 bases, with 11 bases between. Scientists made TCR beta libraries using quantitative 5'-RACE with molecular barcodes. TCRdb recomputed calls from the 5' RACE reads with MiXCR, one row per CDR3 protein. Counted here are a few hundred thousand distinct CDR3 sequences, 20% to 30% occurring once; the ten biggest clones make up roughly 0.67%. The sequenced sample consisted of blood, either unsorted or a sorted T cell fraction (not recorded which). The chain links TRBV20-1 to TRBJ2-3, with no clear D. This clonotype originated in a male donor with ankylosing spondylitis or in good health (not recorded which). CDR3 residues: CSARPGADTQYF. CDR3 bases: TGCAGTGCCCGACCGGGCGCAGATACGCAGTATTTT.